The clone carrying this TCR beta chain was counted ten times or more. The target antigen is unknown. The entry originates in a study of CD8+CD57+ T cells in acquired aplastic anemia. Notes on the study in general: Overlapping CD8+ CDR3 repertoires of patients and controls contained some 27 shared sequences.

The template for TCR beta VDJ and CDR3 sequence profiling was genomic DNA. One entry per CDR3 protein, called by TCRdb with MiXCR from the reads. The repertoire has some 200,000 distinct CDR3 sequences, under 65% of them found once; the top ten carry roughly 29%. The CDR3 totals 15 residues. V lost 8 bases and J 5 bases, leaving 18 bases between the germline ends. Germline CDR1 MGHDK, CDR2 SYGVNS. Specimen: sorted CD4+, CD8+, or CD8+CD57+ T cells (not recorded which) from PBMCs. The receptor's source is a human donor in good health. This rearrangement joins TRBV25-1 to TRBJ2-2, with D unclear. The CDR3 DNA follows: TGTGCCAGCCAGGACCAAAGAGGAGCTACCGGGGAGCTGTTTTTT. Translated, it gives CASQDQRGATGELFF.